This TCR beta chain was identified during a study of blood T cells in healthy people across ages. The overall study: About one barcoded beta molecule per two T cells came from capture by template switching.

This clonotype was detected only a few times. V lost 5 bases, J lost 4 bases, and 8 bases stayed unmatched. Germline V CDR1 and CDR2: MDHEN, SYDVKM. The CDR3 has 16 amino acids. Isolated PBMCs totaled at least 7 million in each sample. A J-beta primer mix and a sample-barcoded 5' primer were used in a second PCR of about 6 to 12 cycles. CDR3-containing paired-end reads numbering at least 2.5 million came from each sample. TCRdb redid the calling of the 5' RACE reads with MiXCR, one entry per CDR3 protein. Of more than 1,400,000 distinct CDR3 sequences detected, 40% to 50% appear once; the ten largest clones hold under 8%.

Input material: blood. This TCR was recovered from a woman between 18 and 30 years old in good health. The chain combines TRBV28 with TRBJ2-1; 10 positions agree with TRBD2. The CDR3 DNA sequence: TGTGCCAGCAGTGCCACTAGCGGGGCCCCTTACAATGAGCAGTTCTTC. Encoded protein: CASSATSGAPYNEQFF.